Included here is one T cell receptor beta chain sequence, with context. The sample is drawn from a study of cytomegalovirus exposure and HLA in healthy donors. Use of 60 Vbeta and 13 Jbeta primers characterized the PCR. Here immunoSEQ multiplex PCR was the method, and the copy in TCRdb shows in-frame clones only, minus some. The sample yields 120,000 or so clones, over 65% seen once. After removal of 4 bases from V and 1 base from J, the junction contained 5 bases not matched to a gene. Per germline, CDR1 MGHRA and CDR2 YSYEKL. This CDR3 has 15 amino acids. The sample comprised PBMCs. The V and J genes are TRBV4-1 and TRBJ2-7; 9 bases fit TRBD1. This sequence was found in a man aged 30-40 years in good health and CMV-seronegative. The CDR3 coding sequence is TGCGCCAGCAGCCGATTACAGGGGGCTTCCTACGAGCAGTACTTC. This gives the protein CASSRLQGASYEQYF.